This T cell receptor beta chain was captured by sequencing in a study of human thymus T cells. Regarding the study as a whole: Biased V and J segment usage appeared in thymus and peripheral blood.

Measured with immunoSEQ multiplex PCR; TCRdb has only the in-frame clones, and not every one. Of some 57,000 clones detected, approximately 93% appear once; the ten largest clones hold almost 6%. Germline trimming cut 10 bases from V and 4 bases from J; bases unmatched to any gene: 7. Germline V gene lookup returns CDR1 SNHLY and CDR2 FYNNEI. The CDR3 is 14 residues long. Healthy Finnish infants undergoing corrective surgery for congenital heart defects were used as donors. An approximately 0.45-1 mL peripheral blood aliquot was taken intraoperatively from four of eight donors. As concerns this clone: Its antigen is currently unknown.

This clonotype was sampled from a boy younger than two with a congenital heart defect but otherwise immunologically healthy. The rearrangement uses TRBV2 and TRBJ1-4; 9 positions match TRBD1. Sequencing used blood. This chain's CDR3 is CATSPGQGNEKLFF. The CDR3 coding sequence is TGTGCCACCTCCCCGGGACAGGGTAATGAAAAACTGTTTTTT.